The clone carrying this T cell receptor (beta chain) was counted once. Clones were read by immunoSEQ multiplex PCR, and TCRdb kept only the in-frame ones, dropping some. The sample lists roughly 59,000 clones; around 83% were seen once. CDR3 size: 14 residues. The germline V gene encodes CDR1 LGHNA and CDR2 YSLEER. V gave up 0 bases and J gave up 6 bases, with 11 bases separating them. These data belong to a study of blood T cell repertoires in COVID-19. Looking at the study overall: T cells, B-cell-depleted T cells, or PBMCs provided the cDNA or gDNA that served as material.

The sequenced material came from peripheral blood. This receptor was identified in a woman aged 80 or over with acute or convalescent COVID-19. This chain connects TRBV4-3 to TRBJ1-2; TRBD1 is a possible D gene (6 bases). CDR3 DNA sequence: TGCGCCAGCAGCCAAGAAAACAGGGCCCATGGCTACACCTTC. It yields the protein CASSQENRAHGYTF.